This is a list of T cell receptor beta chains from one sample in a study of blood T cell repertoires in COVID-19. TCRdb's copy holds only in-frame clones and misses some; the assay was immunoSEQ multiplex PCR. The profile shows 180,000 or so clones, more than 65% of them singletons. Sequencing was carried out using PBMCs or T cells enriched from blood (not recorded which). These receptors were taken from a man in his fifties who had recovered from COVID-19. The conserved cysteine and the conserved F or W are not part of the CDR3 here. Each record gives: V gene, J gene, CDR3 protein.

>TRBV19|TRBJ1-5
ASSTGGVQPQH
>TRBV6-5|TRBJ2-7
ASSRSGGGNYEQY
>TRBV29-1|TRBJ1-5
SVPVRGAGQPQH
>TRBV18|TRBJ2-7
ASSSSRTGVSYEQY
>TRBV6-5|TRBJ1-1
ASNVLQGTPEAF
>TRBV30|TRBJ1-2
AWTRTGDNYGYT
>TRBV5-1|TRBJ2-1
ASSLAGGAYNEQF
>TRBV28|TRBJ1-6
ASSLGQTNSPLH
>TRBV30|TRBJ2-7
AWSRRGWGSYEQY
>TRBV5-6|TRBJ1-4
ASSLGAGQAEKLF
>TRBV5-6|TRBJ1-4
ASSPQGLLNEKLF